This TCR beta chain was identified in a study of early T cells in non-severe SARS-CoV-2 infection. TCRdb re-called the 5' RACE reads through MiXCR, storing one row per CDR3 protein. The profile shows roughly 49,000 distinct CDR3 sequences, about 4.1% of them singletons. Many counts were recorded for this clonotype. CDR3 length equals 15 residues. With 5 bases clipped from V and 0 bases from J, the junction kept 4 bases outside the gene matches. Per germline, CDR1 SEHNR and CDR2 FQNEAQ (reference sequence). The source of this sequence is an adult who was a healthcare worker with PCR-confirmed SARS-CoV-2 infection or an uninfected control (not recorded which). The rearrangement uses TRBV7-9 and TRBJ2-7; 10 bases map to TRBD2. The sample was whole blood. The chain's CDR3 is CASSPASGGSYEQYF. The CDR3 coding sequence is TGTGCCAGCAGCCCTGCTAGCGGGGGCTCCTACGAGCAGTACTTC.